The sequence of this T cell receptor (beta chain) was determined in a study of blood T cell repertoires in COVID-19 (TCRdb year 2020). Regarding the complete study: Samples from collaborators originated in the United States, Italy and Spain and spanned both the acute and convalescent phases of COVID-19. The prospective study material was composed of cDNA or gDNA derived from T cells, B-cell-depleted T cells, or PBMCs. The dataset comprised deeply sampled blood TCRbeta repertoires from subjects exposed to, actively infected with, or recovered from COVID-19. The repertoires were made available in a free public database intended to serve as a resource for research on the immune response to SARS-CoV-2. The samples were drawn from the first 160 participants of the ongoing ImmuneRACE study and from over 950 subjects provided by 6 global collaborators. Sample metadata almost always included a de-identified subject ID, COVID-19 status, age in years and sex. Where available, HLA class I and class II types were taken from metadata supplied by the sample provider and were not determined by assay-based typing.

A word on this clone: Its antigen remains unidentified. Base qualities were left out, and no much larger clone turns up one base away.

In the prospective study, participants were about 18 to 100 years old, resided in under 30 geographic areas of the United States, and were enrolled through a virtual design. To assign participants to cohorts, the prospective study relied on clinical history that participants themselves reported in a screening survey and a study questionnaire. For ImmuneRACE Cohort 3, a participant was defined as recovered based on two consecutive negative NP/OP PCR tests, clearance by a healthcare professional, or resolution of symptoms. In the prospective study, mobile phlebotomists collected whole blood, serum and a nasopharyngeal or oropharyngeal swab from each participant. Participants in the prospective study had the option to provide additional blood draws and questionnaires over a roughly 2-month period. Before DNA extraction, blood samples from the prospective study were shipped at room temperature or frozen.

The full study reports these points: How much clinical and demographic metadata was included differed by source and by participant, and the metadata was provided uncurated.

TCRbeta CDR3 regions were amplified from genomic DNA using the immunoSEQ Assay, a bias-controlled multiplex PCR. On the authors' methods: Within the assay, amplification of reference gene primers was used to estimate how many nucleated cells each sample contained. Sequence reads were collapsed and filtered to measure the absolute abundance of every unique TCRbeta CDR3 rearrangement. Productive Simpson clonality was computed per sample as the square root of Simpson's diversity index over productive rearrangements. TCRdb re-hosts the immuneACCESS table, in-frame sequences only. Its copies lack some clones; in the studies checked, an unresolved V gene accounts for under half of them, and the cause for the rest is not known. V and J calls and clone size are given by that table; D and trimming were obtained from the DNA. In this sample the table shows more than 200,000 clones, more than 85% of which occur a single time. The leading ten clones occupy around 1.6% of the sample.

For CDR1 and CDR2, the germline V gene lists MNHEY and SVGAGI. From V the trimming removes 6 bases and from J it removes 1 base, while the gene matches leave 7 bases of the junction unaccounted for. The CDR3, from cysteine to phenylalanine, totals 15 residues. The kept DNA is CDR3 alone, 45 bases in frame from the first base. The origin of this receptor is a woman between 45 and 65 years old who had recovered from COVID-19. Sequencing was performed on PBMCs or T cells enriched from blood (not recorded which). In this chain, TRBV6-5 is recombined with TRBJ1-1; 8 middle bases align to TRBD1. The DNA sequence is as follows: TGTGCCAGCAGAGATCCCGGGACAGGGAACACTGAAGCTTTCTTT. Its coded protein is CASRDPGTGNTEAFF.